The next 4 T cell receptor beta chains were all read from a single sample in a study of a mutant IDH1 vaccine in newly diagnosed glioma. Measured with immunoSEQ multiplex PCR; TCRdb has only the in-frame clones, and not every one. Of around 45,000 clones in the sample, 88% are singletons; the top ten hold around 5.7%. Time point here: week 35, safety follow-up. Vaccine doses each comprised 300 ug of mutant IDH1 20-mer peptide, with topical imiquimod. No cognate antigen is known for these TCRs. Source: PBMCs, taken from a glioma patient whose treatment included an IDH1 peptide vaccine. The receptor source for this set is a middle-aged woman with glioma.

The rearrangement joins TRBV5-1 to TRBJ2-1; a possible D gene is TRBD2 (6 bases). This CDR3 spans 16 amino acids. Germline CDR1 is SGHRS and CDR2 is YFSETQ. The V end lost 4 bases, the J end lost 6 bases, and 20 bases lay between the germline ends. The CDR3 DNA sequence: TGCGCCAGCAGCGTCGACGGGACTTTCAGTCGCAATGAGCAGTTCTTC. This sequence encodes CASSVDGTFSRNEQFF. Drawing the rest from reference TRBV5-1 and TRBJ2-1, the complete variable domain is KAGVTQTPRYLIKTRGQQVTLSCSPISGHRSVSWYQQTPGQGLQFLFEYFSETQRNKGNFPGRFSGRQFSNSRSEMNVSTLELGDSALYLCASSVDGTFSRNEQFFGPGTRLTVL.

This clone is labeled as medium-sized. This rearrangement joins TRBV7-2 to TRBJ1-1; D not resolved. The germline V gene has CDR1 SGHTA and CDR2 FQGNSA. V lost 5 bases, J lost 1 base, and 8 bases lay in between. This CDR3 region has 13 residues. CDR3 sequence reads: CASSQQRNTEAFF. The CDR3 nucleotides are TGTGCCAGCAGCCAACAGAGGAACACTGAAGCTTTCTTT. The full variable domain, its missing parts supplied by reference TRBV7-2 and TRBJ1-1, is GAGVSQSPSNKVTEKGKDVELRCDPISGHTALYWYRQSLGQGLEFLIYFQGNSAPDKSGLPSDRFSAERTGGSVSTLTIQRTQQEDSAVYLCASSQQRNTEAFFGQGTRLTVV.

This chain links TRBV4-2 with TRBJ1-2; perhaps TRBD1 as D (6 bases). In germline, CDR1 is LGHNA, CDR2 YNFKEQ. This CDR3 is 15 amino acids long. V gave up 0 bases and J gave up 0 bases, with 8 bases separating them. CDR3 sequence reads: CASSQEDSANYGYTF. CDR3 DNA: TGTGCCAGCAGCCAAGAGGACAGTGCTAACTATGGCTACACCTTC.

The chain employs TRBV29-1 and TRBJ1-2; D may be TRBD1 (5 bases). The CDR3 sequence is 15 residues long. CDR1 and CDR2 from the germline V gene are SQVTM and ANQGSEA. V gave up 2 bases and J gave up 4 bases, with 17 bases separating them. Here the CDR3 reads CSVEPDNARGYGYTF. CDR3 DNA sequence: TGCAGCGTTGAACCGGACAACGCCCGCGGCTATGGCTACACCTTC.